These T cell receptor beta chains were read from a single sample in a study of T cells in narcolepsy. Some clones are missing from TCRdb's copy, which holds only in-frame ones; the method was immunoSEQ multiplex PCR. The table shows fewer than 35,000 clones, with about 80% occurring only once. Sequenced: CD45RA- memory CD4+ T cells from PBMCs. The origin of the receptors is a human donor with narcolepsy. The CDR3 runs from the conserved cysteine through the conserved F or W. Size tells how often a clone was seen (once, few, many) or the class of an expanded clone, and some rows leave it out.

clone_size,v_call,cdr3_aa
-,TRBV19,CASSDSSSGNYGYTF
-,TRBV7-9,CASTLSGGATDTQYF
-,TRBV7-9,CASQDRADQPQHF
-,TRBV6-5,CASSSTGGNEQFF
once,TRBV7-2,CASSPAGRYVYGYTF
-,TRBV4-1,CASSQLDMVSYNEQFF
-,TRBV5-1,CASSSQGTEAFF
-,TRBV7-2,CASSLDQETQYF
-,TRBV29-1,CSVLGGEAFF
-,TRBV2,CASREQGAAKTQYF
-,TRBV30,CAWSDPGQDFRGIAGYTF
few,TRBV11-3,CASSLEQGSEQYF
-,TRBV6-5,CASRETSTGRSGYTF
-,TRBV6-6,CASSPQAGREAFF
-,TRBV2,CASSDQLAYTEDTGELFF
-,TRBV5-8,CASAPGQGTYSYNEQFF
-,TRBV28,CATDKGARQPQHF
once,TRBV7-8,CASSSNRAGEAFF
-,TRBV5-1,CASTPQGQGPGELFF
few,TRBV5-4,CASSIYRGGEQYF
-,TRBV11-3,CASSFGAGAGEKLFF
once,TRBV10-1,CASSGLSRGTDTQYF
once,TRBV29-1,CSVEPPGKNIQYF
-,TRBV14,CASSQEPNEETQYF
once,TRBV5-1,CASSLTDTQYF
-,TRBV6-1,CASSDRLGVQGAQSPLHF
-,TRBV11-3,CASSWDTSTHNEQFF
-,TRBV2,CASTSGGTTDTQYF
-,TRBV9,CASSVDPTSGVLNEQFF
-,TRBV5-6,CASSLFLSRPEAFF
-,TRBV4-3,CASKTAHNQETQYF
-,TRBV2,CASSESYPAEETQYF
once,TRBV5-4,CASSRQSPGYEQYF
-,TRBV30,CAWSAPLVNTEAFF
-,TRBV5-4,CASSPDAGGTDTQYF
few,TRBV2,CASSDDSFYGYTF
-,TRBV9,CASSVSSGGVDEQFF
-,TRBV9,CASSPTGGGVYNEQFF
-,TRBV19,CASSIELNTEASF
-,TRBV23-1,CARRVNRNTIYF
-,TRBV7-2,CASSLVGYEQYF
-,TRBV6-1,CASITLGRGQPQHF
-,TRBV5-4,CASSVDPNYGYTF
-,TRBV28,CASTPDSRSYEQYF
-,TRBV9,CASSVGTARYNEQFF
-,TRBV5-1,CASSFGDRAGETQYF
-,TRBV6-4,CASKQEHSTGNTIYF
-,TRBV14,CASSRQGSQYF
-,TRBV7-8,CASSFDNSPLHF
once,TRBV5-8,CASSPRGGQAYEQYF
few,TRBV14,CASSQDTEYEQYF